This T cell receptor beta chain comes out of a study of monozygotic twins with inflammatory bowel disease. General observations from the study: No single strong signal or clonotype associated with IBD was supported.

Every single donor had an approximately 2.5 ml blood sample drawn. Points on this clonotype: Its antigen is unknown.

There were eight separate reactions per sample in which cDNA was made. TCRdb reworked the 5' RACE reads into one entry per CDR3 protein, no DNA. This sample's clone table lists around 150,000 distinct CDR3 sequences. Germline V CDR1 and CDR2: SGHRS, YFSETQ. CDR3 length: 16 amino acids. The chain is built from TRBV5-1 and TRBJ2-2; TCRdb's D call of TRBD2 is untestable without DNA. The sequencing input was blood. The receptor's source is a human donor with ulcerative colitis or Crohn's disease, or a healthy co-twin of an affected twin (not recorded which). The CDR3 spells CASSGLGVGGTGELFF.